Below, 10 T cell receptor beta chains from the same sample are listed, as sequenced in a study of T-cell memory formation after mild COVID-19. From the 5' RACE reads, TCRdb called clonotypes with MiXCR, one entry per CDR3 protein. The table lists 200,000 to 250,000 distinct CDR3 sequences, over 9.5% of them singletons. The sample comprised PBMCs or a T cell subset sorted from them (not recorded which). These receptor sequences come from a man aged 18 to 35 who had mild COVID-19 (a few samples of this study predate the infection). Cell type and time point are not known.

This clonotype was recorded many times. This rearrangement joins TRBV10-3 to TRBJ2-5; D gene uncertain. The CDR3 extends over 13 amino acids. The V gene's germline CDR1 is ENHRY and CDR2 SYGVKD. The ends were cut back, 3 bases at V and 4 bases at J, with 9 bases in the middle. CDR3 sequence (DNA): TGTGCCATCAGTGACTCTAGTTCAGAGACCCAGTACTTC. It encodes CAISDSSSETQYF.

This clonotype was detected many times. DNA for the CDR3: TGCAGTGCGCTCGACCAGCCGGGGGAGCAGTACGTC. Translating it yields CSALDQPGEQYV. The genes are TRBV20-1 and TRBJ2-7, with D perhaps TRBD2 (5 bases). Germline V lookup: CDR1 DFQATT, CDR2 SNEGSKA (reference sequence). The CDR3 loop spans 12 amino acids. The V and J ends lost 6 bases and 7 bases respectively, with 16 bases between them.

At least ten counts were recorded for this clonotype. J is TRBJ2-3 and V is TRBV7-9; 11 positions agree with TRBD2. The CDR3 has 15 residues. The V gene's germline CDR1 is SEHNR and CDR2 FQNEAQ (reference sequence). The J segment lost 2 bases and the V segment lost 6 bases, leaving 4 bases of the junction unmatched. CDR3 bases: TGTGCCAGCAGTCGACTAGCGGGGTTCACAGATACGCAGTATTTT. Protein sequence: CASSRLAGFTDTQYF.

This clonotype showed up many times. The chain couples TRBV9 to TRBJ2-1, with 7 bases identical to TRBD2. V gave up 2 bases and J gave up 5 bases; unmatched junction bases: 7. Germline V gene sequence: CDR1 SGDLS, CDR2 YYNGEE. This CDR3 has 15 amino acids. This CDR3 reads CASSVGLAENNEQFF. The CDR3 DNA is TGTGCCAGCAGCGTGGGGCTAGCGGAAAACAATGAGCAGTTCTTC.

Only a few counts were recorded for this clonotype. A read error is possible here, since a much larger clone lies one base away. The chain combines TRBV5-1 with TRBJ2-5; D is uncertain. The CDR3 loop spans 13 amino acids. CDR1 SGHRS and CDR2 YFSETQ come from the germline V gene. V was pared by 0 bases and J by 6 bases, with 9 bases between. The CDR3 reads CASSLDTPQTQYF. In nucleotides, the CDR3 is TGCGCCAGCAGCTTGGACACCCCGCAGACCCAGTACTTC.

This clonotype appeared many times. The CDR3 loop reads CASSSRTGRETQYF. The CDR3 nucleotides are TGTGCCAGCAGCTCAAGGACAGGGCGCGAGACCCAGTACTTC. The rearrangement links TRBV7-8 to TRBJ2-5; 8 bases match TRBD1. Unmatched junction bases numbered 6, after V lost 4 bases and J lost 5 bases. The CDR3 has 14 residues. Germline CDR1 and CDR2: SGHVS and FQNEAQ.

This clonotype was seen only a few times. The chain carries TRBV7-3 and TRBJ1-2; 7 bases fit TRBD1. V shed 5 bases, J shed 2 bases, and the junction held 17 bases outside the gene matches. The CDR3 totals 18 residues. Germline CDR1 is SGHTA and CDR2 is FQGTGA. In DNA form, the CDR3 reads TGTGCCAGCAGCCCCTACTCAATCCCGCGACAGGGAAACTATGGCTACACCTTC. Translating it yields CASSPYSIPRQGNYGYTF.

The V gene is TRBV2, the J gene TRBJ1-4, with TRBD1 identical over 7 bases. Germline lookup yields CDR1 SNHLY and CDR2 FYNNEI. V was pared by 6 bases and J by 7 bases, with 11 bases of the junction left unmatched. The CDR3 length is 15 residues. The CDR3 DNA is TGTGCCAGCAGCTTGGGACAGTCAAGACGTGAAAAACTGTTTTTT. Translation: CASSLGQSRREKLFF.

The J gene is TRBJ2-3, the V gene TRBV6-4; D might be TRBD2 (7 bases). Trimming stripped 2 bases from V and 0 bases from J, with 9 bases between. The V gene's germline CDR1 is MRHNA and CDR2 SNTAGT. The CDR3 contains 15 residues. The CDR3 region is CASSDGGASTDTQYF. CDR3 in DNA: TGTGCCAGCAGTGACGGGGGGGCTAGCACAGATACGCAGTATTTT.

This clonotype was recorded at least ten times. This rearrangement joins TRBV7-2 to TRBJ2-4; 9 bases are shared with TRBD1. The junction had 8 bases not matched to a gene; V was cut back by 2 bases and J by 9 bases. The CDR3 sequence is 15 residues long. Germline CDR1 is SGHTA and CDR2 is FQGNSA. The DNA of the CDR3 is TGTGCCAGCAGCTTATTCCCGGGACAGGGTCGCATTCAGTACTTC. Translating it yields CASSLFPGQGRIQYF.